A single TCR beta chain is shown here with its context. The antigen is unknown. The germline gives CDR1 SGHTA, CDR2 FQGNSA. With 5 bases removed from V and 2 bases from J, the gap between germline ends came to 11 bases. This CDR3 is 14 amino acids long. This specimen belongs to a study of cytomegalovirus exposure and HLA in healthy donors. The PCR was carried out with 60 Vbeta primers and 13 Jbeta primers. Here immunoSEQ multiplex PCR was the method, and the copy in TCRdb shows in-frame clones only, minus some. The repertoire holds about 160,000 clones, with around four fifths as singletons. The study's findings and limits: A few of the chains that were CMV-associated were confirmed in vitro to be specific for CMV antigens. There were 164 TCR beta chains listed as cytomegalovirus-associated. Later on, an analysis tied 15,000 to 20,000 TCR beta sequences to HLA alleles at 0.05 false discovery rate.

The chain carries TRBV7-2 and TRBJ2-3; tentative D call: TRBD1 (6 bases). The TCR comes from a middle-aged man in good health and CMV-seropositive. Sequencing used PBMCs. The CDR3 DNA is TGTGCCAGCAGCGCCAGACAGGTCACAGATACGCAGTATTTT. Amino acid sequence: CASSARQVTDTQYF.